Listed here is a single TCR beta chain. Its antigen is not known. The data were taken from a study of T cells in localized non-small cell lung cancer. Overall study findings and caveats: Within adjacent lung there appeared a median around 60 of the top 100 tumor clones.

Only in-frame clones appear in the TCRdb table, and some are missing; sequencing was by immunoSEQ multiplex PCR. The data contain more than 15,000 clones, about 91% of them singletons. The CDR3 contains 15 residues. The V gene lost 4 bases and the J gene lost 0 bases, with 8 bases spanning the gap. Germline loops: CDR1 SGHRS, CDR2 YFSETQ. The receptor comes from a man between 40 and 70 years old with stage I lung adenocarcinoma. The sample here was peripheral blood, taken before any cancer treatment. The chain uses TRBV5-1 and TRBJ2-6, with D unresolved. The CDR3 is CASSSPGSGANVLTF. As DNA, the CDR3 is TGCGCCAGCAGCAGCCCGGGCTCTGGGGCCAACGTCCTGACTTTC.